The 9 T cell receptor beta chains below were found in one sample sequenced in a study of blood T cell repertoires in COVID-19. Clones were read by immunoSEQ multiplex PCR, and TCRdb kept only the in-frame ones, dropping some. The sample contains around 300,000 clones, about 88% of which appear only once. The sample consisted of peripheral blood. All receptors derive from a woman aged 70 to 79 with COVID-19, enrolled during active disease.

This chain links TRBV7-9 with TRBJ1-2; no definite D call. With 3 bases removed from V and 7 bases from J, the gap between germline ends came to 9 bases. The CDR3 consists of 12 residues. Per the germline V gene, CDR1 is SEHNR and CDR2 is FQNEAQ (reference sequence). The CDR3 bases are TGTGCCAGCAGCTTGGCCGCGGGTGGCTACACCTTC. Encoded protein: CASSLAAGGYTF.

The CDR3 protein is CAWSGASGGRFPTDTQYF. The CDR3 DNA sequence: TGTGCCTGGAGTGGGGCTAGCGGGGGCAGATTCCCAACAGATACGCAGTATTTT. The V and J genes are TRBV30 and TRBJ2-3; 10 bases fit TRBD2. Germline V gene data show CDR1 as GTSNPN and CDR2 as SVGIG (reference sequence). Germline trimming cut 1 base from V and 3 bases from J; bases unmatched to any gene: 13. This CDR3 spans 18 amino acids.

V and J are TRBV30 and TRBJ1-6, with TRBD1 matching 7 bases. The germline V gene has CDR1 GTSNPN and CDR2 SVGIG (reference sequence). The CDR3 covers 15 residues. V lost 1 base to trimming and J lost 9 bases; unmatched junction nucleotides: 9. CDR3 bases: TGTGCCTGGAGTGCACCTCGGACAGGCCGTTCACCCCTCCACTTT. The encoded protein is CAWSAPRTGRSPLHF. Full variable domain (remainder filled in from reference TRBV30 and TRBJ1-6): SQTIHQWPATLVQPVGSPLSLECTVEGTSNPNLYWYRQAAGRGLQLLFYSVGIGQISSEVPQNLSASRPQDRQFILSSKKLLLSDSGFYLCAWSAPRTGRSPLHFGNGTRLTVT.

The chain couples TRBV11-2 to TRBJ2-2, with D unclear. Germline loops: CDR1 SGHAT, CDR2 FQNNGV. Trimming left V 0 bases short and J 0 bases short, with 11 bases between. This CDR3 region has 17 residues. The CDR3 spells CASSLEELLPNTGELFF. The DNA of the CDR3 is TGTGCCAGCAGCTTAGAGGAGTTGCTTCCGAACACCGGGGAGCTGTTTTTT.

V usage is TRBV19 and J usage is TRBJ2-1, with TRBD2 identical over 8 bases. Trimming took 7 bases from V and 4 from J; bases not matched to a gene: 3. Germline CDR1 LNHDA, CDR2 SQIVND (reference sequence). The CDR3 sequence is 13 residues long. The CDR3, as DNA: TGTGCCAGTAAAATAGCGGGGTACAATGAGCAGTTCTTC. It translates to CASKIAGYNEQFF.

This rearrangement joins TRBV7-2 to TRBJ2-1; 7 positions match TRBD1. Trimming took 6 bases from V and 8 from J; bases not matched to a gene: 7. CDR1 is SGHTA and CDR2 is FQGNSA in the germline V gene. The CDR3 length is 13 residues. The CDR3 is CASSPGGVDEQFF. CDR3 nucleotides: TGTGCCAGCAGTCCAGGGGGAGTGGATGAGCAGTTCTTC.

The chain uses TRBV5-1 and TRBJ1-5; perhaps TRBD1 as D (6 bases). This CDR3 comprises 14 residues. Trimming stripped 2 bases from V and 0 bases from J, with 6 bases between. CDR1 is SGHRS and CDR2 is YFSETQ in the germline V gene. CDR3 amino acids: CASSLQGSNQPQHF. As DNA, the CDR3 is TGCGCCAGCAGCTTACAGGGTAGCAATCAGCCCCAGCATTTT.

The CDR3 region is CASSLTGGLNYGYTF. CDR3 DNA sequence: TGCGCCAGCAGCTTAACAGGGGGCCTCAACTATGGCTACACCTTC. The chain links TRBV5-1 to TRBJ1-2; 9 bases are shared with TRBD1. There are 15 residues in the CDR3. V was clipped by 2 bases and J by 2 bases; unmatched bases: 4. CDR1 SGHRS and CDR2 YFSETQ come from the germline V gene.

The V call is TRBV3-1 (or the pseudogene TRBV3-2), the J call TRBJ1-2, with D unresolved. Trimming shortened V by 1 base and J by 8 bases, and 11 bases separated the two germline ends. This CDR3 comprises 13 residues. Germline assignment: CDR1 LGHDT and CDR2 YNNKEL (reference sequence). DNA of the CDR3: TGTGCCAGCAGCCAAGCTCAGGTATACGGCTACACCTTC. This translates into CASSQAQVYGYTF.